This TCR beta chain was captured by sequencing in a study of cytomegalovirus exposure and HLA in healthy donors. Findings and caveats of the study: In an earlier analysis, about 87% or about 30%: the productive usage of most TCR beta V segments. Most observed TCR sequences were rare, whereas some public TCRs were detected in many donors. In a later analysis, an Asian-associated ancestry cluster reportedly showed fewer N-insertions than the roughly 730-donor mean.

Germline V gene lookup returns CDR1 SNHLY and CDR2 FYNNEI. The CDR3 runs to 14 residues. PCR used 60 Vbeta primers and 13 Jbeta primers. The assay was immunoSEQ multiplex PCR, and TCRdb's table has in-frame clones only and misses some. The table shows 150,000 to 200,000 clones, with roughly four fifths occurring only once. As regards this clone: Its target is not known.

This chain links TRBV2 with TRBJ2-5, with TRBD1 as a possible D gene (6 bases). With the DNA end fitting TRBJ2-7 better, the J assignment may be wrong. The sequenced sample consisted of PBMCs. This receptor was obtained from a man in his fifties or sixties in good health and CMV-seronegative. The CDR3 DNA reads TGTGCCAGCAAAGGGACAATGGGCTCCTACGAGCAGTACTTC. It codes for CASKGTMGSYEQYF.